Shown below are 29 T cell receptor beta chains from a single sample sequenced in a study of blood T cell repertoires in COVID-19. Only in-frame clones appear in the TCRdb table, and some are missing; sequencing was by immunoSEQ multiplex PCR. The sample holds 190,000 or so clones, around 90% seen once. Source material: peripheral blood. The origin of the receptors is a man aged 35 to 55 with active or convalescent COVID-19.

The chain uses TRBV11-3 and TRBJ2-7; the D gene is possibly TRBD1 (7 bases). V dropped 5 bases and J dropped 0 bases, with 17 bases sitting between them. Germline V gene data show CDR1 as SGHNT and CDR2 as YENEEA. CDR3 size: 16 residues. The DNA for the CDR3 is TGTGCCAGCAGCCCGTCGGAGGGGGCCTTCTCCTACGAGCAGTACTTC. Its protein is CASSPSEGAFSYEQYF.

The genes are TRBV7-9 and TRBJ1-2, with D possibly TRBD1 on 6 matching bases. V lost 5 bases and J 8 bases, leaving 12 bases between the germline ends. The CDR3 runs to 12 residues. CDR1 SEHNR and CDR2 FQNEAQ come from the germline V gene (reference sequence). The CDR3 nucleotides read TGTGCCAGCAGCGTGGCAGGGGTCGGCTACACCTTC. It codes for CASSVAGVGYTF.

This sequence joins TRBV7-2 and TRBJ2-1; TRBD1 is a possible D gene (5 bases). Germline CDR1 and CDR2: SGHTA and FQGNSA. The V end was cut by 0 bases, the J end by 8 bases, with 11 bases between. The CDR3 contains 14 residues. The CDR3: CASSLAWGGDEQFF. CDR3 bases: TGTGCCAGCAGCTTAGCCTGGGGCGGCGATGAGCAGTTCTTC.

This chain joins TRBV5-6 and TRBJ1-4, with a tentative D call TRBD1 (5 bases). Per the germline V gene, CDR1 is SGHDT and CDR2 is YYEEEE. The CDR3 spans 13 residues. Trimming left V 2 bases short and J 8 bases short, with 10 bases between. The CDR3 coding sequence is TGTGCCAGCAGCTTAGGGGAGGGCGAAAAACTGTTTTTT. It encodes CASSLGEGEKLFF.

The CDR3 sequence is CASSIDSQETQYF. The CDR3 nucleotides are TGTGCCAGTAGTATTGACAGCCAAGAGACCCAGTACTTC. The rearrangement joins TRBV19 to TRBJ2-5; TRBD1 is a possible D gene (5 bases). The CDR3 runs to 13 residues. The V gene lost 3 bases and the J gene lost 1 base, with 6 bases spanning the gap. The germline V gene encodes CDR1 LNHDA and CDR2 SQIVND (reference sequence).

The chain employs TRBV27 and TRBJ1-1; 7 bases are shared with TRBD1. This CDR3 has 16 amino acids. Looked up from germline, CDR1 is MNHEY and CDR2 is SMNVEV (reference sequence). V lost 5 bases, J lost 0 bases, and 9 bases stayed unmatched. The chain's CDR3 is CASSLSGTAVNTEAFF. The CDR3 bases are TGTGCCAGCAGTCTCTCCGGGACAGCTGTGAACACTGAAGCTTTCTTT.

This clone was detected only a few times. The chain couples TRBV28 to TRBJ1-3, with a possible D match to TRBD1 (5 bases). This CDR3 comprises 13 residues. Germline CDR1 reads MDHEN; CDR2 reads SYDVKM. V lost 8 bases, J lost 4 bases, and 12 bases lay in between. This CDR3 is CASLRQPGNTIYF. The CDR3 region has the DNA TGTGCCAGCTTGCGACAGCCAGGAAACACCATATATTTT.

The chain links TRBV19 to TRBJ2-7, with 8 bases that match TRBD1. The CDR3 is 13 residues long. The ends lost 9 bases at V and 0 bases at J; junction bases unmatched: 4. Germline lookup yields CDR1 LNHDA and CDR2 SQIVND (reference sequence). This chain's CDR3 is CASRDRSSYEQYF. Here the CDR3 DNA reads TGTGCCAGCCGGGACAGGAGCTCCTACGAGCAGTACTTC.

This rearrangement joins TRBV7-2 to TRBJ2-1; 7 nucleotides align to TRBD2. The germline V gene has CDR1 SGHTA and CDR2 FQGNSA. The junction had 9 bases not matched to a gene; V was cut back by 5 bases and J by 8 bases. The CDR3 loop spans 14 amino acids. In DNA, the CDR3 is TGTGCCAGCAGCACCAACCTAGCGGTCCATGAGCAGTTCTTC. The encoded protein is CASSTNLAVHEQFF.

This rearrangement joins TRBV2 to TRBJ2-3; D possibly corresponds to TRBD2 (5 bases). V lost 0 bases to trimming and J lost 5 bases, with 12 bases between them. The CDR3 is made up of 15 amino acids. CDR1 and CDR2 from the germline V gene are SNHLY and FYNNEI. The DNA of the CDR3 is TGTGCCAGCAGTGAAGCAAACCTCCGGGGAGATACGCAGTATTTT. The encoded protein is CASSEANLRGDTQYF.

V usage is TRBV28 and J usage is TRBJ1-3; D remains ambiguous. The CDR3 contains 16 residues. CDR1 MDHEN and CDR2 SYDVKM come from the germline V gene. The V gene lost 4 bases and the J gene lost 3 bases, with 16 bases spanning the gap. Here the CDR3 reads CASSSLFRGFGNTIYF. The CDR3, as DNA: TGTGCCAGCAGTTCCCTTTTTAGAGGGTTTGGAAACACCATATATTTT.

In this sample, this clone turned up a few times. Other DNA sequences in this sample translate to the same CDR3. This chain links TRBV29-1 with TRBJ2-2, with 10 bases matching TRBD2. Germline CDR1 SQVTM, CDR2 ANQGSEA. V dropped 6 bases and J dropped 0; count of bases not matched to a gene: 1. The CDR3 consists of 14 residues. The CDR3 loop is CSVGLAANTGELFF. CDR3 nucleotides: TGCAGCGTAGGACTAGCGGCGAACACCGGGGAGCTGTTTTTT.

Turning to this clone: An end of the junction does not agree with germline; a read error may underlie this. The chain joins TRBV7-7 to TRBJ2-7; 8 bases map to TRBD2. The CDR3 runs 15 residues. Looked up from germline, CDR1 is SSHAT and CDR2 is FNYEAQ (reference sequence). CDR3 sequence reads: CASSPGTSSSYEQYF. As DNA, the CDR3 is TGTGCTAGCAGCCCAGGGACTAGTAGTTCCTACGAGCAGTACTTC. The variable domain in full, completed from reference TRBV7-7 and TRBJ2-7, reads GAGVSQSPRYKVTKRGQDVTLRCDPISSHATLYWYQQALGQGPEFLTYFNYEAQPDKSGLPSDRFSAERPEGSISTLTIQRTEQRDSAMYRCASSPGTSSSYEQYFGPGTRLTVT.

In its sample, this clone was seen many times. V usage is TRBV4-2 and J usage is TRBJ2-2, with a weak D call TRBD1 (6 bases). This CDR3 has 16 residues. V was cut by 3 bases and J by 0 bases, with 11 bases left in between. CDR1 LGHNA and CDR2 YNFKEQ come from the germline V gene. The CDR3 bases are TGTGCCAGCAGCCAGACACAGGGTTCGAACACCGGGGAGCTGTTTTTT. Its translation: CASSQTQGSNTGELFF.

The J gene is TRBJ2-1, the V gene TRBV19, with D possibly being TRBD2 (6 bases). Germline V gives CDR1 LNHDA, CDR2 SQIVND (reference sequence). V was trimmed by 6 bases and J by 6 bases, leaving 12 bases between them. This CDR3 has 13 amino acids. This CDR3 is CASRGGVGNEQFF. The CDR3 region has the DNA TGTGCCAGTAGGGGCGGGGTCGGCAATGAGCAGTTCTTC.

The V and J genes are TRBV6-1 and TRBJ1-1; D is ambiguous. Germline assignment: CDR1 MNHNS and CDR2 SASEGT. There are 14 residues in the CDR3. Trimming left V 2 bases short and J 0 bases short, with 7 bases between. The CDR3 loop reads CASSESNMNTEAFF. The CDR3 DNA is TGTGCCAGCAGTGAAAGTAACATGAACACTGAAGCTTTCTTT.

The rearrangement uses TRBV3-1 (or the pseudogene TRBV3-2) and TRBJ2-4; D unresolved. Per the germline V gene, CDR1 is LGHDT and CDR2 is YNNKEL (reference sequence). The CDR3 is 12 residues long. V shed 3 bases and J shed 4 bases, with 4 bases lying between them. CDR3 DNA sequence: TGTGCCAGCAGCCAGAGGAAAAACATTCAGTACTTC. Residues: CASSQRKNIQYF.

This chain uses TRBV5-1 with TRBJ2-5, with D maybe TRBD1 (9 bases). Germline-derived CDR1 and CDR2 are SGHRS and YFSETQ. There are 15 residues in the CDR3. V lost 4 bases, J lost 6 bases, and 19 bases lay in between. The CDR3 DNA reads as TGCGCCAGCAGCCCCGGGGGGGGACAGGGCCAGACCCAGTACTTC. Encoded protein: CASSPGGGQGQTQYF.

This chain links TRBV27 with TRBJ2-5; D is unresolved. This CDR3 comprises 14 residues. Germline CDR1 is MNHEY and CDR2 is SMNVEV (reference sequence). V was clipped by 2 bases and J by 4 bases, with 11 bases between them. The CDR3 here is CASSLVASRETQYF. CDR3 nucleotide sequence: TGTGCCAGCAGTTTAGTGGCTAGTCGAGAGACCCAGTACTTC.

The chain combines TRBV5-1 with TRBJ1-2; tentative D call: TRBD1 (6 bases). V was trimmed by 0 bases and J by 0 bases, leaving 15 bases between them. Looked up from germline, CDR1 is SGHRS and CDR2 is YFSETQ. CDR3 length equals 17 residues. The CDR3, as DNA: TGCGCCAGCAGCTTGGTTGGGGGGGCTGGAGCTAACTATGGCTACACCTTC. Protein sequence: CASSLVGGAGANYGYTF. Full variable domain (outside the CDR3, taken from reference TRBV5-1 and TRBJ1-2): KAGVTQTPRYLIKTRGQQVTLSCSPISGHRSVSWYQQTPGQGLQFLFEYFSETQRNKGNFPGRFSGRQFSNSRSEMNVSTLELGDSALYLCASSLVGGAGANYGYTFGSGTRLTVV.

The chain uses TRBV9 and TRBJ1-3; no clear D gene. Trimming left V 0 bases short and J 0 bases short, with 10 bases between. CDR1 and CDR2 from the germline V gene are SGDLS and YYNGEE. The CDR3 runs to 16 residues. DNA for the CDR3: TGTGCCAGCAGCGTAGCCGGGAGACTCTCTGGAAACACCATATATTTT. Translating gives CASSVAGRLSGNTIYF.

The genes are TRBV19 and TRBJ2-7, with 7 positions matching TRBD1. CDR3 length: 13 amino acids. Germline trimming cut 4 bases from V and 4 bases from J; bases unmatched to any gene: 4. CDR1 and CDR2 (germline): LNHDA, SQIVND (reference sequence). The CDR3 DNA follows: TGTGCCAGTAGTAAGGGACAGTTATACGAGCAGTACTTC. Protein: CASSKGQLYEQYF.

This sequence joins TRBV30 and TRBJ2-2; tentatively, D is TRBD2 (6 bases). V was trimmed by 5 bases and J by 3 bases, leaving 10 bases between them. Germline V lookup: CDR1 GTSNPN, CDR2 SVGIG (reference sequence). This CDR3 comprises 13 residues. The CDR3 DNA is TGTGCCTGGGGAGGGGCTTACACCGGGGAGCTGTTTTTT. It encodes CAWGGAYTGELFF.

The gene calls are TRBV30 and TRBJ1-2, with D maybe TRBD1 (5 bases). Looked up from germline, CDR1 is GTSNPN and CDR2 is SVGIG (reference sequence). The ends were cut back, 2 bases at V and 6 bases at J, with 16 bases in the middle. The length of the CDR3 is 14 residues. The CDR3: CAWSIWGPTDGYTF. In DNA form, the CDR3 reads TGTGCCTGGAGTATATGGGGCCCGACGGATGGCTACACCTTC.

This chain uses TRBV3-1 (or the pseudogene TRBV3-2) with TRBJ1-3; TRBD1 aligns across 9 bases. Germline V CDR1 and CDR2: LGHDT, YNNKEL (reference sequence). This CDR3 contains 16 residues. V gave up 4 bases and J gave up 4 bases; unmatched junction bases: 8. The CDR3 DNA is TGTGCCAGCAGCCCCACCCGGGACAGGGCGGGAAACACCATATATTTT. Translated: CASSPTRDRAGNTIYF.

This chain links TRBV6-2 or TRBV6-3 with TRBJ1-6; D perhaps matches TRBD1 (5 bases). Germline CDR1 is MNHEY and CDR2 is SVGEGT. This CDR3 has 15 residues. V lost 6 bases, J lost 7 bases, and 16 bases lay in between. DNA of the CDR3: TGTGCCAGCAGCCCTCCGACAGTATCGAATTCACCCCTCCACTTT. The encoded protein is CASSPPTVSNSPLHF.

As for this clone: Other DNA sequences within the sample encode an identical CDR3. The chain is built from TRBV27 and TRBJ2-1; D might be TRBD1 (6 bases). CDR3 length equals 13 residues. Trimming took off 0 bases at V and 6 bases at J, with 6 bases between the two ends. Germline assignment: CDR1 MNHEY and CDR2 SMNVEV (reference sequence). CDR3 DNA sequence: TGTGCCAGCAGTTTATCAGGGGGCAATGAGCAGTTCTTC. It translates to CASSLSGGNEQFF.

The J gene is TRBJ1-1, the V gene TRBV2, with TRBD1 matching over 7 bases. Trimming took 7 bases from V and 7 from J; bases not matched to a gene: 12. Germline CDR1 is SNHLY and CDR2 is FYNNEI. CDR3 length equals 14 residues. CDR3 loop: CASIVQGTLDEAFF. The CDR3 DNA follows: TGTGCCAGCATTGTACAGGGGACCCTCGATGAAGCTTTCTTT.

V and J are TRBV18 and TRBJ1-3, with 7 bases matching TRBD1. With V trimmed by 0 bases and J by 4 bases, 6 bases remained unmatched. Germline V gene data show CDR1 as KGHSH and CDR2 as LQKENI. This CDR3 comprises 16 residues. The CDR3: CASSPPEGARGNTIYF. Here the CDR3 DNA reads TGTGCCAGCTCACCACCGGAGGGGGCGCGGGGAAACACCATATATTTT.